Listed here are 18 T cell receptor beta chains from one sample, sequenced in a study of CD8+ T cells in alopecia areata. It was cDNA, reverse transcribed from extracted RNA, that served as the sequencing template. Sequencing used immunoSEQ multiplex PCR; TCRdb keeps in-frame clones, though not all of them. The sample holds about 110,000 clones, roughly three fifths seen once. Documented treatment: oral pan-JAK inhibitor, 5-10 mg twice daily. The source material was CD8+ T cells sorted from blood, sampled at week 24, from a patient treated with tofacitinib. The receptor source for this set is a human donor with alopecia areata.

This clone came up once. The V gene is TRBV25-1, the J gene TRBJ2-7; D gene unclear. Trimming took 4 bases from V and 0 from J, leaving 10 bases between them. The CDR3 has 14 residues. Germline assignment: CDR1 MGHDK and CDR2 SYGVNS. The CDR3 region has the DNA TGTGCCAGCAGTGTTGGGGTCAGCTCCTACGAGCAGTACTTC. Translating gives CASSVGVSSYEQYF.

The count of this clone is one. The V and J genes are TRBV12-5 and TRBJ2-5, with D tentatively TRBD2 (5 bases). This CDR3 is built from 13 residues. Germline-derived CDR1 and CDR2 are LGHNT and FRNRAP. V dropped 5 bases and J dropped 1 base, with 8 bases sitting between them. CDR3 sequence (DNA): TGTGCTAGTGGTGTAGCGTTCCAAGAGACCCAGTACTTC. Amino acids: CASGVAFQETQYF. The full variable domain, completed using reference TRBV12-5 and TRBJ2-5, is DARVTQTPRHKVTEMGQEVTMRCQPILGHNTVFWYRQTMMQGLELLAYFRNRAPLDDSGMPKDRFSAEMPDATLATLKIQPSEPRDSAVYFCASGVAFQETQYFGPGTRLLVL.

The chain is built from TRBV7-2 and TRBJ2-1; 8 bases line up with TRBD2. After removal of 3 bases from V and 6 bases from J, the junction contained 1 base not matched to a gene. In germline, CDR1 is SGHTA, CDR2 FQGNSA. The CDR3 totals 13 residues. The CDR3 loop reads CASSFGLANEQFF. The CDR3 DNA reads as TGTGCCAGCAGCTTTGGACTAGCCAATGAGCAGTTCTTC.

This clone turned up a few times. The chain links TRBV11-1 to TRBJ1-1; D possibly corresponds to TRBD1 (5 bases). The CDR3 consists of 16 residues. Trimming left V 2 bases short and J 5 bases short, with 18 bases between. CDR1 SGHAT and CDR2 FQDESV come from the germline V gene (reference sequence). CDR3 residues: CASSLLGHPSVTEAFF. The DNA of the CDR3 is TGTGCCAGCAGCTTACTAGGACACCCTTCCGTAACTGAAGCTTTCTTT.

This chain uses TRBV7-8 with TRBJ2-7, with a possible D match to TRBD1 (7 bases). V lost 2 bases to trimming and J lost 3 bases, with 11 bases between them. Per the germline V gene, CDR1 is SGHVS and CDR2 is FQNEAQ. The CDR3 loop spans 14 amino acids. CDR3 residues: CASSLRQGGYEQYF. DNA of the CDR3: TGTGCCAGCAGCTTAAGACAGGGAGGCTACGAGCAGTACTTC.

CDR3 bases: TGCAGTGCTAGCAGCCGTAGGGTCCTCCACTTT. Protein product: CSASSRRVLHF. The chain is built from TRBV20-1 and TRBJ1-6; D not resolved. Germline V gene lookup returns CDR1 DFQATT and CDR2 SNEGSKA (reference sequence). With 3 bases removed from V and 15 bases from J, the gap between germline ends came to 12 bases. This CDR3 region has 11 residues.

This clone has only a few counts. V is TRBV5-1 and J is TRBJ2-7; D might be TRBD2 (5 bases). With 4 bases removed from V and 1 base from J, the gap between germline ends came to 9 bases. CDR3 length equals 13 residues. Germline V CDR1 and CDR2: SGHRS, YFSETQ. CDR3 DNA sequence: TGCGCCAGCAGCGGGTGGGAGTCCTACGAGCAGTACTTC. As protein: CASSGWESYEQYF.

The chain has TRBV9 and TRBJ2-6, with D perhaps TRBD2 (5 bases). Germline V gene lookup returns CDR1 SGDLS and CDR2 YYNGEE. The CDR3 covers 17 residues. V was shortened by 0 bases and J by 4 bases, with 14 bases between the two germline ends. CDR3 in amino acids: CASSVDRARAGANVLTF. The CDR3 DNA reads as TGTGCCAGCAGCGTAGATAGGGCGCGGGCGGGGGCCAACGTCCTGACTTTC. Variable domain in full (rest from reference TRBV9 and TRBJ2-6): DSGVTQTPKHLITATGQRVTLRCSPRSGDLSVYWYQQSLDQGLQFLIQYYNGEERAKGNILERFSAQQFPDLHSELNLSSLELGDSALYFCASSVDRARAGANVLTFGAGSRLTVL.

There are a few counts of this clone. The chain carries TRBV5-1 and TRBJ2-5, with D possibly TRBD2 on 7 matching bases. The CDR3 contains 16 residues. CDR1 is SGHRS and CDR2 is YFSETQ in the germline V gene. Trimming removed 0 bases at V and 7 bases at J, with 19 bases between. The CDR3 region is CASSLEAGAHPRTQYF. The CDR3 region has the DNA TGCGCCAGCAGCTTGGAGGCGGGGGCCCATCCAAGGACCCAGTACTTC.

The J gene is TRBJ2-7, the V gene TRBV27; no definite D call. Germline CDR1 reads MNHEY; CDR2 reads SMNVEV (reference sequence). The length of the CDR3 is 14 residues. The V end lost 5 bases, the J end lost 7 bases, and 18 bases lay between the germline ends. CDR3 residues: CASSLIWPPGEQYF. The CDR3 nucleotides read TGTGCCAGCAGTCTGATATGGCCCCCTGGGGAGCAGTACTTC.

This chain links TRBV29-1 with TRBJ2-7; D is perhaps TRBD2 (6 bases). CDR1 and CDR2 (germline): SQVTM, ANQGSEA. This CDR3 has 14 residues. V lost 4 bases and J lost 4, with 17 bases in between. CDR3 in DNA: TGCAGCGTTGGGGACTGGGGTGGGGATTACGAGCAGTACTTC. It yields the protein CSVGDWGGDYEQYF.

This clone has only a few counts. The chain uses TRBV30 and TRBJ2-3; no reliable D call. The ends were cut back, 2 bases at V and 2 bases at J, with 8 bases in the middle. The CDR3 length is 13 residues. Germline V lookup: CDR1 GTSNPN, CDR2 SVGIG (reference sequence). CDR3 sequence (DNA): TGTGCCTGGAGTTTTAGCCTCACAGATACGCAGTATTTT. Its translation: CAWSFSLTDTQYF.

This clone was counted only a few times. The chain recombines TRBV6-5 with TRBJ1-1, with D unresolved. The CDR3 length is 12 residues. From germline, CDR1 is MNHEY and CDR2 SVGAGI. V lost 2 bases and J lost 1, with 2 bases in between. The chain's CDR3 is CASSYANTEAFF. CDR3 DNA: TGTGCCAGCAGTTACGCGAACACTGAAGCTTTCTTT.

As DNA, the CDR3 is TGTGCCAGCAGCGCGCGGGACGGAGGAACCTACAATGAGCAGTTCTTC. This sequence encodes CASSARDGGTYNEQFF. The chain links TRBV9 to TRBJ2-1, with D tentatively TRBD2 (6 bases). Germline CDR1 is SGDLS and CDR2 is YYNGEE. CDR3 length equals 16 residues. The V end lost 3 bases, the J end lost 2 bases, and 15 bases lay between the germline ends.

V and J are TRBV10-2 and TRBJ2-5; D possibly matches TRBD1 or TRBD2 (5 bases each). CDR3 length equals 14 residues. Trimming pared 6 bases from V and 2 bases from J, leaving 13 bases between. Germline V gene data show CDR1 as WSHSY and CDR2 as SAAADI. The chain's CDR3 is CASRPGTVQETQYF. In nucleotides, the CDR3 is TGCGCCAGCAGGCCAGGGACCGTTCAAGAGACCCAGTACTTC.

CDR3 bases: TGTGCCAGCAGCTCTCGCGGCGGGGCGCGCTATGGCTACACCTTC. It specifies CASSSRGGARYGYTF. The chain uses TRBV13 and TRBJ1-2, with TRBD1 as a possible D gene (5 bases). The ends were cut back, 4 bases at V and 4 bases at J, with 16 bases in the middle. CDR3 length equals 15 residues. Germline V gene data show CDR1 as PRHDT and CDR2 as FYEKMQ (reference sequence).

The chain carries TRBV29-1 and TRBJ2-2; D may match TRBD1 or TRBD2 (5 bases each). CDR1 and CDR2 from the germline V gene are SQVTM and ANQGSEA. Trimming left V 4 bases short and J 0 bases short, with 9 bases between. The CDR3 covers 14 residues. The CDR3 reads CSVVVGANTGELFF. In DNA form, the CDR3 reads TGCAGCGTTGTCGTGGGGGCGAACACCGGGGAGCTGTTTTTT.

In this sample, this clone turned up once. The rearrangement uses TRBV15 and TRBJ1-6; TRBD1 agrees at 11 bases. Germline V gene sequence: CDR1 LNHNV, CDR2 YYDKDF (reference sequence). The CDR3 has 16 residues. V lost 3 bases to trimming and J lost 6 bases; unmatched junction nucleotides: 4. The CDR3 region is CATSRGQGEGNSPLHF. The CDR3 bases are TGTGCCACCAGCAGGGGACAGGGGGAGGGTAATTCACCCCTCCACTTT.